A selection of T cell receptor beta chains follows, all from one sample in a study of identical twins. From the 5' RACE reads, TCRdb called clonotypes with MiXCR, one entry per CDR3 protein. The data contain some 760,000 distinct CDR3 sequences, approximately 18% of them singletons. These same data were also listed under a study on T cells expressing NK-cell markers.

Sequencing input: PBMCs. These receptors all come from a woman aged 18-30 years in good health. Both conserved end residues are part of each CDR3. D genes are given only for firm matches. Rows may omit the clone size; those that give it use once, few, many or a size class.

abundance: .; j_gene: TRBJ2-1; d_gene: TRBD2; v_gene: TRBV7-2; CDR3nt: TGTGCCAGCAGCTTGGTTCCGCGGGGGGCTTACAATGAGCAGTTCTTC; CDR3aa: CASSLVPRGAYNEQFF
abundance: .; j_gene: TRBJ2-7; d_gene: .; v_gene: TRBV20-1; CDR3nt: TGCAGTGTGCGAGAGCCCTACGAGCAGTACTTC; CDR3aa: CSVREPYEQYF
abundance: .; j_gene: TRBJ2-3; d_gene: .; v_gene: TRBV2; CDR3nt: TGTGCCAGCACGGGTTGGAGAGGAGATACGCAGTATTTT; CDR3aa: CASTGWRGDTQYF
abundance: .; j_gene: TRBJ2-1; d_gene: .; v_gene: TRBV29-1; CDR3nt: TGCAGCGTTGATACAGCCTACAATGAGCAGTTCTTC; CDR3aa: CSVDTAYNEQFF
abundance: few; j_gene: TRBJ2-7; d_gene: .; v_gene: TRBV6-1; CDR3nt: TGTGCCAGCTCTTCGGTAGTCGGGCGGTACGAGCAGTACTTC; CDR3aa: CASSSVVGRYEQYF
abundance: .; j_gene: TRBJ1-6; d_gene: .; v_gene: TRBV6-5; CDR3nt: TGTGCCAGCAGTTACCCCGATGATTCACCCCTCCACTTT; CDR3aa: CASSYPDDSPLHF
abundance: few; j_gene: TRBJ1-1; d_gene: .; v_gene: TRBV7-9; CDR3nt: TGTGCCAGCAGCTTTTTAAAGGACGAATTGAACACTGAAGCTTTCTTT; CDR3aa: CASSFLKDELNTEAFF
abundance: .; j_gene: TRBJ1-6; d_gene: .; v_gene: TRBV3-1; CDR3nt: TGTGCCAGCAGCCAGGCAGGAGGCTATAATTCACCCCTCCACTTT; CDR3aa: CASSQAGGYNSPLHF
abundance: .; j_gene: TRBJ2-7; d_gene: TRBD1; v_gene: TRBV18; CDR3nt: TGTGCCAGCTCACCAGAGGACAGGGCTTTACTCTACGAGCAGTACTTC; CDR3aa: CASSPEDRALLYEQYF
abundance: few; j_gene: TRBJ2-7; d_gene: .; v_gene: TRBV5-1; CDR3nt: TGCGCCAGCAGAACCGCCGGGGCTGGGGGATACGAGCAGTACTTC; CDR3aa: CASRTAGAGGYEQYF
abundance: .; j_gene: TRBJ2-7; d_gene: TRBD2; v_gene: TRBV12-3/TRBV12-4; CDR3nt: TGTGCCAGCAGTTCCCTGACTAGCGGGACCGAGCAGTACTTC; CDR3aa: CASSSLTSGTEQYF
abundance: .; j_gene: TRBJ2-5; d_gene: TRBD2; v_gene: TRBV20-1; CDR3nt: TGCAGTGCTATTCGGACTAGTCCCGGGGAGACCCAGTACTTC; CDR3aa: CSAIRTSPGETQYF
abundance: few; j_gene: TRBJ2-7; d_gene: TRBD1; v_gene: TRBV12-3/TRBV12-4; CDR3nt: TGTGCCAGCAGAACGACCGGGACAGCTAACTACGAGCAGTACTTC; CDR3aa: CASRTTGTANYEQYF
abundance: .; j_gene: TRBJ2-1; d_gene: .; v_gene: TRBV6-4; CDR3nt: TGTGCCAGCAGTGGTTTGAGCAATGAGCAGTTCTTC; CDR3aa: CASSGLSNEQFF
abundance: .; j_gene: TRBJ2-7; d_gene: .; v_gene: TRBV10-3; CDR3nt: TGTGCCATCAGTGAGGAGGTCCTAGCACGGGAGCAGTACTTC; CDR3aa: CAISEEVLAREQYF
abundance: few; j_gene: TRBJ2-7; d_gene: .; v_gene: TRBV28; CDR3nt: TGTGCCAGCAGCCGCTCGCGAGAGCAGTACTTC; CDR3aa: CASSRSREQYF
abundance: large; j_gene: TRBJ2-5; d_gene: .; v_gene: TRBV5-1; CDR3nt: TGCGCCAGCAGATTTCCCACCGCCGTGGAGACCCAGTACTTC; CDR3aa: CASRFPTAVETQYF
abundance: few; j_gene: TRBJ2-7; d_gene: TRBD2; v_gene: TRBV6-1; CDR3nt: TGTGCCAGCGCGTCTCCGGTGGGACTAGCGGGAGGGGTGTACTTC; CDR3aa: CASASPVGLAGGVYF
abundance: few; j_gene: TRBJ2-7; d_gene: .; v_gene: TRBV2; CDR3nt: TGTGCCAGCAGTGCCACGGGGAGCTACGAGCAGTACTTC; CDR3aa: CASSATGSYEQYF
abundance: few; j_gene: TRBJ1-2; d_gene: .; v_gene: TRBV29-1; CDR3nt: TGCAGCGACGGGATATCGAACTATGGCTACACCTTC; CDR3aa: CSDGISNYGYTF
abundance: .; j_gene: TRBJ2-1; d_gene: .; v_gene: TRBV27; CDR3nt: TGTGCCAGCAGTTTATTCCGAGGTGGGAAGCAGTTCTTC; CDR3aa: CASSLFRGGKQFF
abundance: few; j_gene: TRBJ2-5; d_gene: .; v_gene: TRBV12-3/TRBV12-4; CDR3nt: TGTGCCAGCAGTTTGGGCGATCCCCCGACCCAGTACTTC; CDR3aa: CASSLGDPPTQYF
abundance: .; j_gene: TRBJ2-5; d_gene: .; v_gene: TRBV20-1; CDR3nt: TGCAGTGCTAGGGCGGGTCTGAGAGAGACCCAGTACTTC; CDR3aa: CSARAGLRETQYF
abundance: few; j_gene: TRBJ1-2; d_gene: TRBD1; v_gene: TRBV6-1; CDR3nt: TGTGCCAGCAGCCGGACAGGGCTCTCTTTCGGCTACACCTTC; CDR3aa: CASSRTGLSFGYTF
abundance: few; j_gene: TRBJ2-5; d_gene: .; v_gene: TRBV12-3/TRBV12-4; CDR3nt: TGTGCCAGCAATTTATTAGGGGTGGGAGAGACCCAGTACTTC; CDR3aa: CASNLLGVGETQYF
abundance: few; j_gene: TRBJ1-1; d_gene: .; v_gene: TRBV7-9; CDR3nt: TGTGCCAGCAGCTTACTCAGCCGAATGAACACTGAAGCTTTCTTT; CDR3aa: CASSLLSRMNTEAFF
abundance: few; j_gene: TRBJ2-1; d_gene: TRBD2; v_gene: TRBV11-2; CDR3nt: TGTGCCAGCAGCTTAAGTCGAAGCGGGGGCCTCAATGAGCAGTTCTTC; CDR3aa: CASSLSRSGGLNEQFF
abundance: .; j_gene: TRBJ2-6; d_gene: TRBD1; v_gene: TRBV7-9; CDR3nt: TGTGCCAGCATAGTTATCAGACAGGGCCTCTCTACATTCTCTCGGGGCTCTGGGGCCAACGTCCTGACTTTC; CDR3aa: CASIVIRQGLSTFSRGSGANVLTF
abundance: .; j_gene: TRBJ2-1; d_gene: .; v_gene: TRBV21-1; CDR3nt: TGTGCCAGCAGCACAAGGGGGAATGAGCAGTTCTTC; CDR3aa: CASSTRGNEQFF
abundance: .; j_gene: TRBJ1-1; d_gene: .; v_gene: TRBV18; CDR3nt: TGTGCCAGCTCACCCGACGGATCAGGGCTAAACACTGAAGCTTTCTTT; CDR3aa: CASSPDGSGLNTEAFF
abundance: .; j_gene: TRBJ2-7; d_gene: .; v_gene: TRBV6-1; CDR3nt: TGTGCCAGCAGACCATCCCTGGACCGGAGTGAAGAGCAGTACTTC; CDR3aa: CASRPSLDRSEEQYF
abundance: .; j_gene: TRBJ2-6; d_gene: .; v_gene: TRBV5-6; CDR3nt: TGTGCCAGCAGGAGATGGTCCGGTGGGGCCAACGTCCTGACTTTC; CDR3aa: CASRRWSGGANVLTF
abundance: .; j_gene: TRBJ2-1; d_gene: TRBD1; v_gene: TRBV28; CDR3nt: TGTGCCAGCAGTACAGGGGGAGGCTCCTACAATGAGCAGTTCTTC; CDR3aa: CASSTGGGSYNEQFF
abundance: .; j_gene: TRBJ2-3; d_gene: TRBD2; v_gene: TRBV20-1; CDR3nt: TGCAGTGCTACCTCGGGACTAACGGGCACAGATACGCAGTATTTT; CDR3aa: CSATSGLTGTDTQYF
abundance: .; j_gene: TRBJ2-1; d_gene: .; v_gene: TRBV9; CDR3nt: TGTGCCAGCAGCGCGACCGACCTAGCGTCTGAGCAGTTCTTC; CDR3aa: CASSATDLASEQFF
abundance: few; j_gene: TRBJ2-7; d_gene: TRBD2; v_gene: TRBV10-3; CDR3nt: TGTGCCATCAGTGAGTCGGAGTGGGAGCGGGAGAAGAGCGAGCAGTACTTC; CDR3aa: CAISESEWEREKSEQYF
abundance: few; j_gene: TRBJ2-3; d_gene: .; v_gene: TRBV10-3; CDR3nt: TGTGCCATCAAGGGTGCAGATACGCAGTATTTT; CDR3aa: CAIKGADTQYF
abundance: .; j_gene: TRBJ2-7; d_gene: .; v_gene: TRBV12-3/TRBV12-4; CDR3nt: TGTGCCAGCAGTTTAGGGCCGATGCGGGGCCGCTACGAGCAGTACTTC; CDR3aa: CASSLGPMRGRYEQYF
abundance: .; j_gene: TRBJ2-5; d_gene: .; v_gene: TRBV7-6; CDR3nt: TGTGCCAGCAGCTTTAACCGGGGGACCCAGTACTTC; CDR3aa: CASSFNRGTQYF
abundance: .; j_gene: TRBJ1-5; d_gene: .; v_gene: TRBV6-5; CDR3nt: TGTGCCAGCAGTTACGCGGCAGGGGGCAATCAGCCCCAGCATTTT; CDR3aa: CASSYAAGGNQPQHF
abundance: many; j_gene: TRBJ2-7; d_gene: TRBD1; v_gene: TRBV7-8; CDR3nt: TGTGCCAGCAGCGGACAGACGGGACAGGGAGGATACGAGCAGTACTTC; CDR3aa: CASSGQTGQGGYEQYF
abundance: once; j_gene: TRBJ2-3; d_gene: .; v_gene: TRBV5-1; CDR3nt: TGCGCCAGCAGCTGGAGTCTAAGGGACGGGCGCACAGATACGCAGTATTTT; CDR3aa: CASSWSLRDGRTDTQYF
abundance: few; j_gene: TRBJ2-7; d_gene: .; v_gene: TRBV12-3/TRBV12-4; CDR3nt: TGTGCCAGCAAGGATGGCTACGAGCAGTACTTC; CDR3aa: CASKDGYEQYF
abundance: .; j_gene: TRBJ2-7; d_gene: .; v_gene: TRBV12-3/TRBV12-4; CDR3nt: TGTGCCAGCAGTTTACGGGGCGGAGGTGAACCCGCCGAGCAGTACTTC; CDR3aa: CASSLRGGGEPAEQYF